Included here is one T cell receptor (beta chain) sequence, with context. CDR1 and CDR2 (germline): LGHNT, FRNRAP. The V and J ends lost 7 bases and 7 bases, in that order; junction bases with no gene match: 3. This CDR3 contains 11 residues. Clones were sequenced by immunoSEQ multiplex PCR, and TCRdb holds only the in-frame ones, with some missing. In the table there are some 80,000 clones, approximately 80% of which are singletons. This sample is part of a study of technical replicates of blood from several donors. This receptor was taken from a human donor in good health. Some clones in this sample may be carry-over from other donors' samples. This chain links TRBV12-5 with TRBJ2-5, with 7 bases fitting TRBD2. Material: PBMCs. CDR3 nucleotide sequence: TGTGCTAGTGATGGGGGGGGGACCCAGTACTTC. It is translated as CASDGGGTQYF.